These 7 T cell receptor beta chains originate from one sample sequenced in a study of cytomegalovirus exposure and HLA in healthy donors (dated by TCRdb to the late 2010s). The library was built by means of the immunoSEQ multiplex PCR assay. For the multiplex PCR, a mixture combining 60 forward primers for TCR Vbeta segments and 13 reverse primers for TCR Jbeta segments was used. Held by TCRdb, this immuneACCESS table contains in-frame sequences only and omits some clones. Under half of the omission traces to an unresolved V gene where checked; the cause of the rest is unknown. The sample has 150,000 to 200,000 clones on record, 79% of them singletons. The ten most abundant clones make up about 2.3% of the sample. Input material: PBMCs. The receptors here all came from a woman between 50 and 59 years old in good health and CMV-seronegative.

The gene calls are TRBV19 and TRBJ1-5; D is perhaps TRBD1 (5 bases). Between the trimmed V and J ends, which lost 3 bases and 3 bases, there was a span of 12 bases. CDR3 length: 15 amino acids. Looked up from germline, CDR1 is LNHDA and CDR2 is SQIVND (reference sequence). The DNA for the CDR3 is TGTGCCAGTAGTATGAGGGGAGGCAACAATCAGCCCCAGCATTTT. It is translated as CASSMRGGNNQPQHF.

The J gene is TRBJ1-1, the V gene TRBV6-1; tentative D call: TRBD1 (5 bases). This CDR3 is 15 amino acids long. Trimming took 3 bases from V and 7 from J, leaving 18 bases between them. CDR1 is MNHNS and CDR2 is SASEGT in the germline V gene. Here the CDR3 reads CASSDNGSRGIEAFF. The CDR3 coding sequence is TGTGCCAGCAGTGACAATGGCAGTAGGGGTATTGAAGCTTTCTTT.

The chain uses TRBV4-3 and TRBJ2-7, with D perhaps TRBD1 (5 bases). Between the trimmed V and J ends, which lost 0 bases and 0 bases, there was a span of 9 bases. In germline, CDR1 is LGHNA, CDR2 YSLEER. The CDR3 is 15 residues long. CDR3 residues: CASSQDPTVSYEQYF. The CDR3 region has the DNA TGCGCCAGCAGCCAAGATCCGACAGTCTCCTACGAGCAGTACTTC.

This clone occurred once. The chain links TRBV28 to TRBJ1-1; 8 bases are shared with TRBD1. CDR3 size: 16 residues. Germline values: CDR1 MDHEN, CDR2 SYDVKM. The V segment lost 3 bases and the J segment 1 base; nucleotides outside the gene matches: 7. DNA of the CDR3: TGTGCCAGCAGTTTTGGCCGGGACAGGCCGAACACTGAAGCTTTCTTT. It yields the protein CASSFGRDRPNTEAFF.

This clone was observed once. The chain links TRBV11-2 to TRBJ1-1; 9 bases are a match to TRBD1. Germline CDR1 is SGHAT and CDR2 is FQNNGV. Germline trimming cut 4 bases from V and 5 bases from J; bases unmatched to any gene: 8. The CDR3 is made up of 15 amino acids. This chain's CDR3 is CASSSPGQGGTEAFF. In nucleotides, the CDR3 is TGTGCCAGCAGCTCACCGGGACAGGGAGGAACTGAAGCTTTCTTT.

Only one count was recorded for this clone. The CDR3 reads CASSPGTGNYEQYF. In DNA, the CDR3 is TGTGCCAGTAGTCCGGGGACAGGGAACTACGAGCAGTACTTC. The gene calls are TRBV19 and TRBJ2-5, with 9 positions matching TRBD1. The end of the DNA fits TRBJ2-7 better, so the J call may be wrong. The germline CDR1 and CDR2 sequences are LNHDA and SQIVND (reference sequence). CDR3 size: 14 residues.

The V call is TRBV7-2, the J call TRBJ2-5; the D is unclear. The V and J ends lost 1 base and 1 base respectively, with 7 bases between them. The CDR3 contains 14 residues. CDR1 and CDR2 (germline): SGHTA, FQGNSA. CDR3 bases: TGTGCCAGCAGCTTAGGCCAGGTCCAAGAGACCCAGTACTTC. Protein product: CASSLGQVQETQYF.